Presented here are 2 T cell receptor beta chains from one specimen sequenced in a study of OX40 agonist ivuxolimab in advanced cancers. TCRdb keeps only in-frame clones here, not all; method: immunoSEQ multiplex PCR. Here the sample spans fewer than 85,000 clones, just under 85% being singletons. The sequencing here drew on CD4+ or CD8+ T cells sorted from blood, taken in a trial of the OX40 agonist ivuxolimab. These receptors originate from an adult with an advanced solid tumor such as melanoma, head and neck, liver or kidney cancer.

The CDR3 DNA reads as TGTGCCAGCAGCTCCCGCCCAGTAGGGAATGAGCAGTTCTTC. Amino acids: CASSSRPVGNEQFF. This chain links TRBV7-2 with TRBJ2-1; D not resolved. V lost 4 bases and J 7 bases, leaving 14 bases between the germline ends. Germline CDR1 reads SGHTA; CDR2 reads FQGNSA. This CDR3 has 14 residues. Drawing the rest from reference TRBV7-2 and TRBJ2-1, the complete variable domain is GAGVSQSPSNKVTEKGKDVELRCDPISGHTALYWYRQSLGQGLEFLIYFQGNSAPDKSGLPSDRFSAERTGGSVSTLTIQRTQQEDSAVYLCASSSRPVGNEQFFGPGTRLTVL.

J is TRBJ1-6 and V is TRBV7-9, with 7 bases fitting TRBD1. Germline CDR1 and CDR2: SEHNR and FQNEAQ (reference sequence). Trimming removed 8 bases from V and 7 bases from J; junction bases left unmatched: 5. CDR3 length: 13 amino acids. The chain's CDR3 is CASGRGQNSPLHF. For the CDR3, the DNA is TGTGCCAGCGGAAGGGGGCAAAATTCACCCCTCCACTTT. Using reference TRBV7-9 and TRBJ1-6 for the parts outside the CDR3, the full variable domain is DTGVSQNPRHKITKRGQNVTFRCDPISEHNRLYWYRQTLGQGPEFLTYFQNEAQLEKSRLLSDRFSAERPKGSFSTLEIQRTEQGDSAMYLCASGRGQNSPLHFGNGTRLTVT.